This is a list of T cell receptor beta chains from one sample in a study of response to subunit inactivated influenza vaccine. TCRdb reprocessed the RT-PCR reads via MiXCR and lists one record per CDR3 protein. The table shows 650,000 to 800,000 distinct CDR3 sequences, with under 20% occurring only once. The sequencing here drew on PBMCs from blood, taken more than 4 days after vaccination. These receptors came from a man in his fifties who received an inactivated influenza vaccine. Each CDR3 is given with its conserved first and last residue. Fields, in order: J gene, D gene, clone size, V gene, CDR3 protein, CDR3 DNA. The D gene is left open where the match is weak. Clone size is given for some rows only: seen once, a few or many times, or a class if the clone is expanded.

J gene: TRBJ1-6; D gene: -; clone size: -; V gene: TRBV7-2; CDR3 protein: CASSLAVAGGHSPLHF; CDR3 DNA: TGTGCCAGCAGCTTAGCTGTGGCTGGGGGGCACTCACCCCTCCACTTT
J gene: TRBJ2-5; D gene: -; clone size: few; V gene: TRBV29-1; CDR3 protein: CSVRGGVVTQYF; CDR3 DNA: TGCAGCGTGAGGGGGGGGGTAGTGACCCAGTACTTC
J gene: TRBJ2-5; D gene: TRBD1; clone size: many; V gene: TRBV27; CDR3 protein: CASSRGQGWETQYF; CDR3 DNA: TGTGCCAGCAGTAGGGGACAGGGGTGGGAGACCCAGTACTTC
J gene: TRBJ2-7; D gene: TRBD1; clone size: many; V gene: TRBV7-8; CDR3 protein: CASSEMAQGSYEQYF; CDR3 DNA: TGTGCCAGCAGCGAGATGGCACAGGGGTCGTACGAGCAGTACTTC
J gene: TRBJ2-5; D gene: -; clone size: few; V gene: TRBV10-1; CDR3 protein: CASSTSGGVPGFWETQYF; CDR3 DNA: -
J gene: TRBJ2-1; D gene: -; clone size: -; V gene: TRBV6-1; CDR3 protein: CASSEMATEQFF; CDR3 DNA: TGTGCCAGCAGTGAAATGGCTACTGAGCAGTTCTTC
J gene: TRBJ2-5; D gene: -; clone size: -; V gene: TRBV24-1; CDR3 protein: CATSDPGRGETQYF; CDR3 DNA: TGTGCCACCAGTGACCCGGGAAGGGGTGAGACCCAGTACTTC
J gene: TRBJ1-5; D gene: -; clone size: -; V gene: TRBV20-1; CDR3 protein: CSASVQVNQPQHF; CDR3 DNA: TGCAGTGCTAGTGTCCAAGTTAATCAGCCCCAGCATTTT
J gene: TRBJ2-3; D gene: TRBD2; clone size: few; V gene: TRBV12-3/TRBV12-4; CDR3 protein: CASSLTGGGLDTQYF; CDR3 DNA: TGTGCCAGCAGTTTAACGGGCGGGGGGTTAGATACGCAGTATTTT
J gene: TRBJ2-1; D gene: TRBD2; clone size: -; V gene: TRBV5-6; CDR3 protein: CASSSQRGNNEQFF; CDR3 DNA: TGTGCCAGCAGCTCTCAGCGGGGTAACAATGAGCAGTTCTTC
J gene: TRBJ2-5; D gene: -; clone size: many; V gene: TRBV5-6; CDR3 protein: CASSLRGNQETQYF; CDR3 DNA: TGTGCCAGCAGCTTGCGAGGGAACCAAGAGACCCAGTACTTC
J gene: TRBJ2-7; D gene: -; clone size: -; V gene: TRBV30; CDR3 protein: CAWTRVGAWEQYF; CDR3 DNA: TGTGCCTGGACCCGAGTAGGGGCGTGGGAGCAGTACTTC
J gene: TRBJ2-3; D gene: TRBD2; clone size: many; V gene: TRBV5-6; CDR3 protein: CASSPSGLRTDTQYF; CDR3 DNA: TGTGCCAGCAGCCCTAGCGGGCTCCGCACAGATACGCAGTATTTT
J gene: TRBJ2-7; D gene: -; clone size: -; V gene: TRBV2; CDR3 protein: CASREDLIREQYF; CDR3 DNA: TGTGCCAGCAGGGAGGACTTGATCAGGGAGCAGTACTTC
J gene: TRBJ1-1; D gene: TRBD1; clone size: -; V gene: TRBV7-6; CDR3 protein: CASSKDRGMGTEAFF; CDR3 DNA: TGTGCCAGCAGTAAGGACAGGGGTATGGGCACTGAAGCTTTCTTT
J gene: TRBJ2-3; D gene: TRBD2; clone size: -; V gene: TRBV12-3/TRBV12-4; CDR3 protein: CASSFANLLGLSTDTQYF; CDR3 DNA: TGTGCCAGCAGTTTCGCAAATCTCCTGGGACTAAGCACAGATACGCAGTATTTT
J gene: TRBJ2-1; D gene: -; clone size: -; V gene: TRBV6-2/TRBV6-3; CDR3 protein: CASRDDVEQFF; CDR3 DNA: TGTGCCAGCAGGGATGATGTTGAGCAGTTCTTC
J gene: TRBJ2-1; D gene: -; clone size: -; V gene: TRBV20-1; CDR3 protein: CSARGDFYYNEQFF; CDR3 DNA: TGCAGTGCTAGGGGGGACTTCTACTACAATGAGCAGTTCTTC
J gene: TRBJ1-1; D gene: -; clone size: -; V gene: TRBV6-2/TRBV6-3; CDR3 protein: CASSYSFALNTEAFF; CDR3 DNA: TGTGCCAGCAGTTACTCGTTTGCATTGAACACTGAAGCTTTCTTT
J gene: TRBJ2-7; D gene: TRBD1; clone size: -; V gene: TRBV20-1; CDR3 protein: CSAISGQGYEQYF; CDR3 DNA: TGCAGTGCTATATCGGGACAGGGGTACGAGCAGTACTTC
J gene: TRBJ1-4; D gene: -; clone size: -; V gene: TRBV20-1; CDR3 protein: CSAGSWGNEKLFF; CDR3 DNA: TGCAGTGCTGGAAGTTGGGGTAATGAAAAACTGTTTTTT
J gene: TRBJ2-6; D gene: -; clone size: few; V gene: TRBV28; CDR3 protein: CASSLAASGANVLTF; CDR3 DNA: TGTGCCAGCAGTTTAGCCGCCTCTGGGGCCAACGTCCTGACTTTC
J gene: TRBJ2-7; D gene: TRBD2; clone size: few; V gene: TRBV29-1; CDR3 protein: CSVRSGGVGEQYF; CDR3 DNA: TGCAGCGTACGGAGCGGGGGGGTCGGGGAGCAGTACTTC
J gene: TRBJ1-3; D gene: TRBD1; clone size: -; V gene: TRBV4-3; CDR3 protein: CASSPETGGGNTIYF; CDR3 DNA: TGCGCCAGCAGCCCAGAAACAGGGGGTGGAAACACCATATATTTT
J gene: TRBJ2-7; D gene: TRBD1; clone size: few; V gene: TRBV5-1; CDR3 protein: CASRGPGTGVNEQYF; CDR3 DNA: TGCGCCAGCAGAGGTCCCGGGACAGGGGTGAACGAGCAGTACTTC
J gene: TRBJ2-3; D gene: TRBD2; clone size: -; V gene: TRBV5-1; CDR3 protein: CASSPGLAGVVDDSTDTQYF; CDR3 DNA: TGCGCCAGCAGCCCGGGACTAGCGGGAGTAGTCGATGATAGCACAGATACGCAGTATTTT
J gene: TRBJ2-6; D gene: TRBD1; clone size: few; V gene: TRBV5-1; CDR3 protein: CASSLRDSSGANVLTF; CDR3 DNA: TGCGCCAGCAGCCTTCGGGACAGCTCTGGGGCCAACGTCCTGACTTTC
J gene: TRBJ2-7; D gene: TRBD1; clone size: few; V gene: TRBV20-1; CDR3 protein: CSAVTGVRDEQYF; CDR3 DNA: TGCAGTGCTGTTACAGGGGTTCGGGACGAGCAGTACTTC
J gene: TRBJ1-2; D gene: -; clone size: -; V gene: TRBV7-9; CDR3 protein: CASSLGSRVGGGYTF; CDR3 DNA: TGTGCCAGCAGCTTAGGATCGCGGGTCGGAGGGGGCTACACCTTC
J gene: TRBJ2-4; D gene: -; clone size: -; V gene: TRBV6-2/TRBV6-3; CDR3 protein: CASRDGLAKNIQYF; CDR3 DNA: TGTGCCAGCAGAGACGGTTTAGCCAAAAACATTCAGTACTTC
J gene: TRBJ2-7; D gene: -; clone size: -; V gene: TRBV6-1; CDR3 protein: CASREGGFPYEQYF; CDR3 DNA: TGTGCCAGCAGGGAAGGGGGGTTCCCCTACGAGCAGTACTTC
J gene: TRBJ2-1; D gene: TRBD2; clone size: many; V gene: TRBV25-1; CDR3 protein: CASPLGSGLADNEQFF; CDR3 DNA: TGTGCCAGCCCACTCGGATCGGGACTAGCGGACAATGAGCAGTTCTTC
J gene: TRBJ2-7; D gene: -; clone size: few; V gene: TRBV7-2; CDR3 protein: CASSPGILYYEQYF; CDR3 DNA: TGTGCCAGCAGCCCGGGGATCCTCTACTACGAGCAGTACTTC
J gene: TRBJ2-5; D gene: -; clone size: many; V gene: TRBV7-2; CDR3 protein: CASSLQGSGQETQYF; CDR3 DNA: TGTGCCAGCAGCTTACAGGGGAGCGGCCAAGAGACCCAGTACTTC
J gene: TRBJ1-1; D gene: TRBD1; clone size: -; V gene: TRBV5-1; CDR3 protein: CASSLDRGDTEAFF; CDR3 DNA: TGCGCCAGCAGCCTGGACAGGGGGGACACTGAAGCTTTCTTT
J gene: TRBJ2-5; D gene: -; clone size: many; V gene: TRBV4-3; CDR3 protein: CASSQEVRNQETQYF; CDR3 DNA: TGCGCCAGCAGCCAAGAAGTAAGAAACCAAGAGACCCAGTACTTC
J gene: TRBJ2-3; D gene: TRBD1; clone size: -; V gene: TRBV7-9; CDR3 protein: CASSSGTGGTPDTQYF; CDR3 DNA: TGTGCCAGCAGCTCTGGGACAGGCGGAACTCCGGATACGCAGTATTTT
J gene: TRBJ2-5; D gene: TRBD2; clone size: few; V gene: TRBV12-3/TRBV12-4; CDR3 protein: CASSAMTSGIQETQYF; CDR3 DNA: TGTGCCAGCAGTGCCATGACTAGCGGGATACAAGAGACCCAGTACTTC
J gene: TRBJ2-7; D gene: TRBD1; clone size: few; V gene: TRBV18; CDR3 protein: CASSPPGQVGYEQYF; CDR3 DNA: TGTGCCAGCTCACCCCCGGGACAGGTTGGGTACGAGCAGTACTTC
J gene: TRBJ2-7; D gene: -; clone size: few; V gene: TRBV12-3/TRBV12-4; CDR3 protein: CASRGGLPSSYEQYF; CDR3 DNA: TGTGCCAGCAGGGGAGGACTTCCGAGCTCCTACGAGCAGTACTTC
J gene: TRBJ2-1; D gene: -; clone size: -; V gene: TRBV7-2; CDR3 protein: CASSPNGGPAYNEQFF; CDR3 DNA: TGTGCCAGCAGCCCGAACGGGGGTCCGGCCTACAATGAGCAGTTCTTC
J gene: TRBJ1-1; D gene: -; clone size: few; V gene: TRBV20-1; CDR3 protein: CSARDFWGYF; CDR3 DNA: TGCAGTGCTAGAGATTTTTGGGGATACTTT
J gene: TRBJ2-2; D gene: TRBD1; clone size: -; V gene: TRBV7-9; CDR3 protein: CASRPTRTGNTGELFF; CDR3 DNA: TGTGCCAGCAGACCTACCCGGACAGGGAACACCGGGGAGCTGTTTTTT
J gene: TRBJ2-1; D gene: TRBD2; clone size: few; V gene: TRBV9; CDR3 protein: CASSVTAGAFNEQFF; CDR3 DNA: TGTGCCAGCAGCGTTACAGCGGGAGCGTTCAATGAGCAGTTCTTC
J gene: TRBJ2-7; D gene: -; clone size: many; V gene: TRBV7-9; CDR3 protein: CASAGTLGEAEQYF; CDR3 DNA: TGTGCCAGCGCCGGGACGTTGGGAGAAGCCGAGCAGTACTTC